This T cell receptor (beta chain) came from a study of OX40 agonist ivuxolimab in advanced cancers. Looked up from germline, CDR1 is SGHRS and CDR2 is YFSETQ. The CDR3 spans 11 residues. Trimming cost V 7 bases and J 4 bases, with 8 bases left between them. TCRdb's table, derived via immunoSEQ multiplex PCR, lists solely in-frame clones and lacks some. Among over 70,000 clones, around 78% were seen once, and the ten largest hold roughly 5.4%. Sequenced material: CD4+ or CD8+ T cells sorted from blood, taken in a trial of the OX40 agonist ivuxolimab. The chain links TRBV5-1 to TRBJ2-5; the D is unclear. The receptor was derived from an adult with an advanced solid tumor such as melanoma, head and neck, liver or kidney cancer. The chain's CDR3 is CASGYGETQYF. In DNA form, the CDR3 reads TGCGCCAGCGGGTACGGAGAGACCCAGTACTTC.